This T cell receptor beta chain was documented in a study of blood T cell repertoires in COVID-19. For the study at large: Samples representing acute and convalescent COVID-19 were sourced from the United States, Italy and Spain. Nucleic acid was either cDNA or gDNA, and it came from T cells, B-cell-depleted T cells, or PBMCs.

This clone occurred once. Methods used by the authors: Scientists estimated how many nucleated cells there were by amplifying reference gene primers. The data were produced by immunoSEQ multiplex PCR, yet TCRdb's version contains in-frame clones alone and is incomplete. Clonal size and the V and J genes are those of that table, whereas D and trimming came from the DNA. The data hold roughly 36,000 clones, with roughly 82% observed a single time. Trimming cost V 4 bases and J 6 bases; bases outside gene matches: 5. The CDR3 loop spans 14 amino acids. Germline V gene data show CDR1 as MDHEN and CDR2 as SYDVKM.

The chain has TRBV28 and TRBJ2-3; 9 bases fit TRBD1. The sequencing input was peripheral blood. This TCR derives from a human donor in a cohort sampled during active COVID-19. CDR3 nucleotides: TGTGCCAGCAGTTCGGGACAGGGAACGGATACGCAGTATTTT. This encodes CASSSGQGTDTQYF.